Shown below are 18 T cell receptor beta chains from a single sample sequenced in a study of graft-versus-host responses after intestinal transplantation (dated by TCRdb to about 2021). Libraries were constructed by the immunoSEQ multiplex PCR assay. TCRdb's version of the immuneACCESS table is confined to in-frame rearrangements and falls short of the full clone set. An unresolved V gene accounts for under half of the shortfall where checked; the remainder is of unknown origin. This sample has 40,000 to 55,000 clones in its table, and 90% to 95% of those were observed once. 0.23% of the sample is held by the ten biggest clonotypes. The sample's time point label is to be understood as: cells obtained before transplantation from donor or recipient. No antigen has been identified for these receptors. This specimen was unstimulated CD8+ T cells sorted from spleen or lymph node cells, taken before transplant. Receptors originate from a human donor who was the organ donor for an intestinal transplant.

As for this clone: A read error may account for a junction end that differs from germline. V is TRBV27 and J is TRBJ1-2; 12 bases map to TRBD1. Germline values: CDR1 MNHEY, CDR2 SMNVEV (reference sequence). There are 16 residues in the CDR3. The CDR3 region is CASSLLGTGGADGNTF. The CDR3 DNA sequence: TGTGCCAGCAGTTTATTAGGGACAGGGGGCGCGGATGGCAACACCTTC.

V is TRBV7-2 and J is TRBJ2-1, with 11 bases that match TRBD2. V lost 6 bases to trimming and J lost 4 bases; unmatched junction nucleotides: 5. Germline V gives CDR1 SGHTA, CDR2 FQGNSA. CDR3 size: 15 residues. The CDR3 sequence: CASSLTSGVYNEQFF. The CDR3 bases are TGTGCCAGCAGTCTGACTAGCGGGGTTTACAATGAGCAGTTCTTC.

The rearrangement uses TRBV11-2 and TRBJ2-7; D unclear. The CDR3 is 14 amino acids. Germline lookup yields CDR1 SGHAT and CDR2 FQNNGV. Trimming pared 2 bases from V and 2 bases from J, leaving 10 bases between. The CDR3 DNA reads as TGTGCCAGCAGCTTATTGTCATCCGCCTACGAGCAGTACTTC. The encoded protein is CASSLLSSAYEQYF. Together with reference TRBV11-2 and TRBJ2-7, the CDR3 gives the full variable domain: EAGVAQSPRYKIIEKRQSVAFWCNPISGHATLYWYQQILGQGPKLLIQFQNNGVVDDSQLPKDRFSAERLKGVDSTLKIQPAKLEDSAVYLCASSLLSSAYEQYFGPGTRLTVT.

This sequence joins TRBV5-1 and TRBJ1-2; 7 nucleotides agree with TRBD1. The ends lost 0 bases at V and 8 bases at J; junction bases unmatched: 16. Germline CDR1 reads SGHRS; CDR2 reads YFSETQ. The CDR3 spans 17 residues. CDR3 nucleotides: TGCGCCAGCAGCTTGGATCTGACCGACAGGGCCGTTTTGGGCTACACCTTC. Residues: CASSLDLTDRAVLGYTF.

The gene calls are TRBV5-1 and TRBJ1-1; 7 bases fit TRBD1. CDR1 SGHRS and CDR2 YFSETQ come from the germline V gene. The junction had 9 bases not matched to a gene; V was cut back by 0 bases and J by 4 bases. The CDR3 is made up of 16 amino acids. This chain's CDR3 is CASSLDTGDGGTEAFF. CDR3 DNA: TGCGCCAGCAGCTTGGATACAGGGGACGGGGGCACTGAAGCTTTCTTT.

This chain links TRBV9 with TRBJ1-1; possibly TRBD1 for D (6 bases). Germline V gene data show CDR1 as SGDLS and CDR2 as YYNGEE. This CDR3 has 13 amino acids. V lost 3 bases, J lost 7 bases, and 13 bases lay in between. CDR3 coding DNA: TGTGCCAGCAGCGCGGACAGACTGGGTGAAGCTTTCTTT. Protein product: CASSADRLGEAFF.

This sequence joins TRBV28 and TRBJ2-7, with D perhaps TRBD2 (5 bases). The CDR3 has 14 amino acids. CDR1 is MDHEN, CDR2 SYDVKM, per germline. V lost 7 bases and J 3 bases, leaving 16 bases between the germline ends. In nucleotides, the CDR3 is TGTGCCAGCATGAGGCCCGAGGGAAACTACGAGCAGTACTTC. As protein: CASMRPEGNYEQYF. Complete variable domain (other parts from reference TRBV28 and TRBJ2-7): DVKVTQSSRYLVKRTGEKVFLECVQDMDHENMFWYRQDPGLGLRLIYFSYDVKMKEKGDIPEGYSVSREKKERFSLILESASTNQTSMYLCASMRPEGNYEQYFGPGTRLTVT.

The chain recombines TRBV9 with TRBJ2-7; 10 positions agree with TRBD1. The CDR3 length is 14 residues. CDR1 is SGDLS, CDR2 YYNGEE, per germline. With V trimmed by 2 bases and J by 3 bases, 2 bases remained unmatched. The CDR3 DNA reads as TGTGCCAGCAGCGTCGGGACAGGGGACTACGAGCAGTACTTC. It yields the protein CASSVGTGDYEQYF. Full variable domain (rest looked up from reference TRBV9 and TRBJ2-7): DSGVTQTPKHLITATGQRVTLRCSPRSGDLSVYWYQQSLDQGLQFLIQYYNGEERAKGNILERFSAQQFPDLHSELNLSSLELGDSALYFCASSVGTGDYEQYFGPGTRLTVT.

The chain's CDR3 is CASSLPPEGGFPGANVLTF. CDR3 nucleotides: TGTGCCAGCAGTTTACCCCCCGAGGGGGGGTTCCCTGGGGCCAACGTCCTGACTTTC. This chain connects TRBV28 to TRBJ2-6; tentatively, D is TRBD2 (7 bases). The CDR3 consists of 19 residues. Trimming removed 2 bases from V and 2 bases from J, with 19 bases in between. CDR1 and CDR2 (germline): MDHEN, SYDVKM.

V usage is TRBV7-9 and J usage is TRBJ1-2, with 8 bases matching TRBD1. The trim removed 0 bases at V and 4 bases at J, leaving 1 base unmatched. The CDR3 consists of 14 residues. Germline V gene sequence: CDR1 SEHNR, CDR2 FQNEAQ (reference sequence). Written as DNA, the CDR3 is TGTGCCAGCAGCTTAGCTGGACAGGGCTATGGCTACACCTTC. Translated, it gives CASSLAGQGYGYTF.

The chain links TRBV27 to TRBJ2-3; 9 positions agree with TRBD2. The CDR3 totals 20 residues. Germline assignment: CDR1 MNHEY and CDR2 SMNVEV (reference sequence). V shed 6 bases, J shed 0 bases, and the junction held 19 bases outside the gene matches. CDR3 in DNA: TGTGCCAGCAGCTTACGCGGAGTAGCGGGGGTAGTGGAAAGCACAGATACGCAGTATTTT. This gives the protein CASSLRGVAGVVESTDTQYF.

V gene TRBV6-5 combines with J gene TRBJ1-1; 9 bases map to TRBD1. This CDR3 contains 14 residues. Germline CDR1 and CDR2: MNHEY and SVGAGI. V shed 0 bases, J shed 10 bases, and the junction held 6 bases outside the gene matches. CDR3: CASSYSGTGTGAFF. The CDR3 bases are TGTGCCAGCAGTTACTCCGGGACAGGGACGGGAGCTTTCTTT.

The chain uses TRBV27 and TRBJ2-7, with no clear D. The CDR3 sequence is 13 residues long. Germline loops: CDR1 MNHEY, CDR2 SMNVEV (reference sequence). V lost 6 bases and J 2 bases, leaving 11 bases between the germline ends. The chain's CDR3 is CASRGSSTYEQYF. CDR3 nucleotide sequence: TGTGCCAGCAGGGGCAGCTCGACCTACGAGCAGTACTTC.

The genes are TRBV5-4 and TRBJ1-1; tentative D call: TRBD1 (5 bases). The length of the CDR3 is 11 residues. CDR1 SGHNT and CDR2 YYREEE come from the germline V gene (reference sequence). Trimming took 5 bases from V and 8 from J, leaving 10 bases between them. The CDR3 loop reads CASSQGVEAFF. DNA for the CDR3: TGTGCCAGCAGTCAAGGGGTGGAAGCTTTCTTT.

This chain connects TRBV11-3 to TRBJ2-3; D gene ambiguous. The CDR3 runs to 14 residues. Germline values: CDR1 SGHNT, CDR2 YENEEA. The V end was cut by 5 bases, the J end by 1 base, with 10 bases between. CDR3 region: CASSHTHGTDTQYF. CDR3 nucleotide sequence: TGTGCCAGCAGCCACACTCACGGCACAGATACGCAGTATTTT.

The chain combines TRBV27 with TRBJ2-3, with TRBD2 as a possible D gene (6 bases). The CDR3 is 15 residues long. V lost 2 bases, J lost 6 bases, and 15 bases lay in between. Germline CDR1 is MNHEY and CDR2 is SMNVEV (reference sequence). This CDR3 reads CASSLPGDLSDTQYF. The CDR3 region has the DNA TGTGCCAGCAGTTTACCGGGGGACCTTTCGGATACGCAGTATTTT.

The chain combines TRBV7-8 with TRBJ2-2, with TRBD2 identical over 12 bases. CDR3 size: 19 residues. Germline V gene sequence: CDR1 SGHVS, CDR2 FQNEAQ. The trim removed 2 bases at V and 7 bases at J, leaving 14 bases unmatched. CDR3 protein: CASSLLLAGGEEGIGELFF. In DNA form, the CDR3 reads TGTGCCAGCAGCTTATTACTAGCGGGGGGTGAAGAAGGGATCGGGGAGCTGTTTTTT.

The V gene is TRBV4-2, the J gene TRBJ1-2; TRBD1 matches 7 bases. The CDR3 consists of 16 residues. Germline trimming cut 4 bases from V and 5 bases from J; bases unmatched to any gene: 13. The germline gives CDR1 LGHNA, CDR2 YNFKEQ. This CDR3 reads CASSPENRDRLYGYTF. The CDR3 coding sequence is TGTGCCAGCAGCCCGGAAAATAGGGACAGACTTTATGGCTACACCTTC.